These 15 T cell receptor beta chains were all obtained from the same sample, sequenced in a study of early T cells in non-severe SARS-CoV-2 infection. TCRdb re-derived calls from the 5' RACE reads in MiXCR, one entry per CDR3 protein. This table holds 75,000 to 100,000 distinct CDR3 sequences, around 14% found once. Source material: whole blood. Source of these receptors: an adult who was a healthcare worker with PCR-confirmed SARS-CoV-2 infection or an uninfected control (not recorded which).

Only a few counts were recorded for this clonotype. The CDR3 coding sequence is TGTGCCAGCAGCGTCCGGGACAGCTCCTACGAGCAGTACTTC. Encoded protein: CASSVRDSSYEQYF. The chain combines TRBV9 with TRBJ2-7; 7 bases agree with TRBD1. CDR1 is SGDLS and CDR2 is YYNGEE in the germline V gene. The V and J ends lost 2 bases and 0 bases, in that order; junction bases with no gene match: 2. The CDR3 runs 14 residues.

The J gene is TRBJ2-3, the V gene TRBV6-1; perhaps TRBD2 as D (5 bases). Germline V CDR1 and CDR2: MNHNS, SASEGT. The CDR3 is 15 amino acids. Trimming shortened V by 6 bases and J by 5 bases, and 18 bases separated the two germline ends. In DNA, the CDR3 is TGTGCCAGCAGCCCCGGGAATCCCTCTCTAGATACGCAGTATTTT. Residues: CASSPGNPSLDTQYF.

The V call is TRBV14, the J call TRBJ1-2; 9 nucleotides match TRBD1. The germline V gene encodes CDR1 SGHDN and CDR2 FVKESK. The V gene end was trimmed by 4 bases and the J gene end by 7 bases; junction bases not matched to a gene: 10. CDR3 size: 15 residues. As DNA, the CDR3 is TGTGCCAGCAGCCTCCCCGGGACAGGGATCCGTGGCTACACCTTC. This encodes CASSLPGTGIRGYTF.

This clonotype was detected many times. V is TRBV4-2 and J is TRBJ1-4, with 8 bases identical to TRBD1. The CDR3 has 17 residues. Germline values: CDR1 LGHNA, CDR2 YNFKEQ. Trimming removed 1 base from V and 4 bases from J; junction bases left unmatched: 8. The CDR3 loop is CASSQGVPGQVNEKLFF. CDR3 sequence (DNA): TGTGCCAGCAGCCAAGGGGTTCCGGGACAGGTTAATGAAAAACTGTTTTTT.

The V gene is TRBV29-1, the J gene TRBJ2-1; weak D call: TRBD2 (6 bases). CDR1 and CDR2 (germline): SQVTM, ANQGSEA. V was clipped by 0 bases and J by 7 bases, with 10 bases between them. The CDR3 spans 13 residues. The CDR3 protein is CSVEDGGENEQFF. The CDR3 nucleotides read TGCAGCGTTGAAGATGGAGGGGAAAATGAGCAGTTCTTC.

At least ten counts were recorded for this clonotype. The rearrangement links TRBV9 to TRBJ1-2; 9 bases fit TRBD1. The ends lost 0 bases at V and 3 bases at J; junction bases unmatched: 6. This CDR3 is built from 16 residues. Germline CDR1 is SGDLS and CDR2 is YYNGEE. The CDR3 spells CASSVEGTGGDYGYTF. In DNA, the CDR3 is TGTGCCAGCAGCGTAGAAGGTACAGGGGGCGACTATGGCTACACCTTC.

This clonotype was observed a few times. The chain has TRBV5-4 and TRBJ1-6, with D perhaps matching TRBD1 (5 bases). V lost 3 bases and J lost 11, with 18 bases in between. Germline V CDR1 and CDR2: SGHNT, YYREEE (reference sequence). The CDR3 contains 15 residues. CDR3 nucleotides: TGTGCCAGCAGCTCCGGACGGAATGCAGGGACACCCCTCCACTTT. This sequence encodes CASSSGRNAGTPLHF.

Only a few counts were recorded for this clonotype. The chain recombines TRBV11-1 with TRBJ1-1; TRBD1 agrees at 9 bases. Trimming took 8 bases from V and 1 from J; bases not matched to a gene: 8. The germline gives CDR1 SGHAT, CDR2 FQDESV (reference sequence). CDR3 length: 15 amino acids. This chain's CDR3 is CASHRTGGKNTEAFF. CDR3 sequence (DNA): TGTGCCAGCCATCGTACAGGGGGCAAGAACACTGAAGCTTTCTTT.

V and J are TRBV20-1 and TRBJ1-3; a possible D gene is TRBD1 (6 bases). The V gene lost 1 base and the J gene lost 3 bases, with 10 bases spanning the gap. The CDR3 covers 14 residues. Germline V lookup: CDR1 DFQATT, CDR2 SNEGSKA (reference sequence). CDR3 in DNA: TGCAGTGCTAGAGGTACAGGGATTGGAAACACCATATATTTT. Translating it yields CSARGTGIGNTIYF.

This clonotype was counted a few times. The chain joins TRBV28 to TRBJ2-1; no clear D gene. V lost 5 bases to trimming and J lost 5 bases, with 7 bases between them. The CDR3 consists of 12 residues. Looked up from germline, CDR1 is MDHEN and CDR2 is SYDVKM. The CDR3 here is CASSPPNNEQFF. The DNA for the CDR3 is TGTGCCAGCAGTCCACCTAACAATGAGCAGTTCTTC.

This clonotype was detected a few times. The genes are TRBV6-5 and TRBJ2-3, with TRBD1 as a possible D gene (8 bases). The CDR3 contains 16 residues. The germline gives CDR1 MNHEY, CDR2 SVGAGI. Trimming took off 8 bases at V and 2 bases at J, with 20 bases between the two ends. The CDR3 is CASWRGRDRTTDTQYF. The CDR3 nucleotides read TGTGCCAGCTGGCGGGGGAGGGACAGGACCACAGATACGCAGTATTTT.

The rearrangement links TRBV5-5 to TRBJ2-7, with 7 bases lining up with TRBD1. Germline V gene sequence: CDR1 SGHKS, CDR2 YYEKEE (reference sequence). The V gene end was trimmed by 6 bases and the J gene end by 6 bases; junction bases not matched to a gene: 15. The CDR3 length is 15 residues. CDR3 residues: CASTNLTLGTVEQYF. The DNA for the CDR3 is TGTGCCAGCACCAATTTAACCCTCGGGACAGTCGAGCAGTACTTC.

This clonotype was picked up a small number of times. The V and J genes are TRBV6-2 or TRBV6-3 and TRBJ1-3, with D hard to call. Trimming cost V 4 bases and J 3 bases, with 10 bases left between them. CDR1 and CDR2 from the germline V gene are MNHEY and SVGEGT. CDR3 size: 14 residues. CDR3 coding DNA: TGTGCCAGCAGTTCCCCGGGAGTTGGAAACACCATATATTTT. This gives the protein CASSSPGVGNTIYF.

The chain joins TRBV2 to TRBJ1-2; 7 nucleotides line up with TRBD1. The CDR3 has 14 residues. Germline assignment: CDR1 SNHLY and CDR2 FYNNEI. With V trimmed by 7 bases and J by 4 bases, 9 bases remained unmatched. The CDR3 is CASTGDSSIYGYTF. The CDR3, as DNA: TGTGCCAGCACTGGGGACAGCTCAATCTATGGCTACACCTTC.

The chain joins TRBV20-1 to TRBJ2-3; TRBD2 matches 8 bases. The CDR3 runs to 15 residues. Germline V gene sequence: CDR1 DFQATT, CDR2 SNEGSKA (reference sequence). The V gene end was trimmed by 5 bases and the J gene end by 0 bases; junction bases not matched to a gene: 7. DNA of the CDR3: TGCAGTGCTGCTCTAGCGGGCTTTAGCACAGATACGCAGTATTTT. Residues: CSAALAGFSTDTQYF.